This T cell receptor (beta chain) is from a study of cytomegalovirus exposure and HLA in healthy donors. The donors, nominally healthy at sampling, likely had unrecorded immune exposures. Overall study results and limits: What was likely a sequencing artifact was a cluster of highly shared sequence variants.

60 Vbeta and 13 Jbeta primers were used in PCR. Clones were read by immunoSEQ multiplex PCR, and TCRdb kept only the in-frame ones, dropping some. This sample has tens of thousands of clones; about 74% occur once, and the top ten carry 22%. Regarding this clone: Antigen unknown.

Trimming removed 2 bases at V and 3 bases at J, with 8 bases between. Germline V lookup: CDR1 MNHEY, CDR2 SVGAGI. This CDR3 spans 13 amino acids. This rearrangement joins TRBV6-5 to TRBJ2-7; a possible D gene is TRBD2 (5 bases). The TCR sequence derives from a woman in her 30s in good health and CMV-seropositive. Sequenced input: PBMCs. The CDR3 coding sequence is TGTGCCAGCAGTTACGGACGGGACTACGAGCAGTACTTC. Residues: CASSYGRDYEQYF.